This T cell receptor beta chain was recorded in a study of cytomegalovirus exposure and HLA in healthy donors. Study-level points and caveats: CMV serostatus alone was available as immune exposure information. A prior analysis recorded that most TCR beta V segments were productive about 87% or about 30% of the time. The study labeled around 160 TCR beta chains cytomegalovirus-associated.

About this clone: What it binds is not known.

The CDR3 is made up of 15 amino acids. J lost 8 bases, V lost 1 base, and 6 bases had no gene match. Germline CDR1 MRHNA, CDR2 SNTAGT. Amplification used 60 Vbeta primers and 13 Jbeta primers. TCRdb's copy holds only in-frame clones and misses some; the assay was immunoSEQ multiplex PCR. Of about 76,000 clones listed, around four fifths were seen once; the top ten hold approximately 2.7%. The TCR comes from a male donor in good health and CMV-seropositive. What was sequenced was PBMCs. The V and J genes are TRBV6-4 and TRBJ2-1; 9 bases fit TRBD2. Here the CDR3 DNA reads TGTGCCAGCAGTGACTTAGCGGGAGAGGTCGATGAGCAGTTCTTC. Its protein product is CASSDLAGEVDEQFF.